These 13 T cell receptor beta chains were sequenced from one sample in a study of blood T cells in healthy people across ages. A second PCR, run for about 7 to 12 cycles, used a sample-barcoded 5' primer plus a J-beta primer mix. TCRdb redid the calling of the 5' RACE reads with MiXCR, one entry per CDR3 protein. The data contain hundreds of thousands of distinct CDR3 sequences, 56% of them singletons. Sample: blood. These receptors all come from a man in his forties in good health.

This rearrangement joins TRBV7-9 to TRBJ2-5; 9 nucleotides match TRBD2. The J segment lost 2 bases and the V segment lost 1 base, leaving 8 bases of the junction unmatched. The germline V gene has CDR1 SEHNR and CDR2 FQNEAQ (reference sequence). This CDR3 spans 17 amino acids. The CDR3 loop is CASSLGLGGGEQETQYF. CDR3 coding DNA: TGTGCCAGCAGCTTAGGACTTGGCGGGGGGGAACAAGAGACCCAGTACTTC.

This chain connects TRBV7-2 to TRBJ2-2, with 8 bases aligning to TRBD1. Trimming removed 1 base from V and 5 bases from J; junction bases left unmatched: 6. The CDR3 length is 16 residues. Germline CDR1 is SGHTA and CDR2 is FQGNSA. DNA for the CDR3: TGTGCCAGCAGCTTAGAGCCAGGGGGCGATACCGGGGAGCTGTTTTTT. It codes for CASSLEPGGDTGELFF.

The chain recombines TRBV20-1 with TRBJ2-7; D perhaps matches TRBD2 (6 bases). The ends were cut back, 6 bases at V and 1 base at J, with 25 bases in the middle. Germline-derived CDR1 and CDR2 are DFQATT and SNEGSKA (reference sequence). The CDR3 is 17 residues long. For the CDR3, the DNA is TGCAGTGCCACTAGAGGGGCGGTCTCCGGGAGATCCTACGAGCAGTACTTC. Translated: CSATRGAVSGRSYEQYF.

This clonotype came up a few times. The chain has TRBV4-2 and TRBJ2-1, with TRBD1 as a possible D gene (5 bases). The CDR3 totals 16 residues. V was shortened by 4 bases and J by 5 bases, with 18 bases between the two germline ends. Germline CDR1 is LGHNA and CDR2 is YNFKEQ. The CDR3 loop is CASSPLGLVEHNEQFF. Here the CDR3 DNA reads TGTGCCAGCAGCCCGCTGGGGCTCGTCGAACACAATGAGCAGTTCTTC.

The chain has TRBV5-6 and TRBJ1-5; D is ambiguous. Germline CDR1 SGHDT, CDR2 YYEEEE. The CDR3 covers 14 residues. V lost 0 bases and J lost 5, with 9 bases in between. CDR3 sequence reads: CASSLDHSDQPQHF. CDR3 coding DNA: TGTGCCAGCAGCTTGGATCACAGCGATCAGCCCCAGCATTTT. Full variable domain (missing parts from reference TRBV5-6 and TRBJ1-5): DAGVTQSPTHLIKTRGQQVTLRCSPKSGHDTVSWYQQALGQGPQFIFQYYEEEERQRGNFPDRFSGHQFPNYSSELNVNALLLGDSALYLCASSLDHSDQPQHFGDGTRLSIL.

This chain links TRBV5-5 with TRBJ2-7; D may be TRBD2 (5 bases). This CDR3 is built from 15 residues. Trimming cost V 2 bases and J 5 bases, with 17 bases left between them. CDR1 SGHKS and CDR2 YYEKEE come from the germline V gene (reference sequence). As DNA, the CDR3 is TGTGCCAGCAGCTTTGAGGGAAGAGAGTCGGACGAGCAGTACTTC. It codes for CASSFEGRESDEQYF.

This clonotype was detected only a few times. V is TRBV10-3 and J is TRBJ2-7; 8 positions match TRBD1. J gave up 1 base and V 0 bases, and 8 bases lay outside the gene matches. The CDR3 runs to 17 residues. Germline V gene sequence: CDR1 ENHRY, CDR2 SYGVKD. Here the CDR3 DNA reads TGTGCCATCAGTGAGTCGTCCCCACAGGGGGGTTCCTACGAGCAGTACTTC. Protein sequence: CAISESSPQGGSYEQYF.

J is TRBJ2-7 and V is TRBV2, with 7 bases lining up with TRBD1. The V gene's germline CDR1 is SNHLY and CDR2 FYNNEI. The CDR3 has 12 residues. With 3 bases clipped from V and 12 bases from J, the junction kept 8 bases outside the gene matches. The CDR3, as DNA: TGTGCCAGCAGTGACGACGGACAGGCCGGGTACTTC. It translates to CASSDDGQAGYF.

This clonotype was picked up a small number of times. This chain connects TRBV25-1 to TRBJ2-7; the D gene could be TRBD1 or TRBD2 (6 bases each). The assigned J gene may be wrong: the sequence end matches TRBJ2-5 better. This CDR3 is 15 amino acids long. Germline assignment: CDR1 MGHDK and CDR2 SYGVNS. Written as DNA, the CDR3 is TGTGCCAGCAGTGAATACGGGATCGAGGGGGGGACCCAGTACTTC. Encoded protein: CASSEYGIEGGTQYF.

CDR3 protein: CSVGGDSRNSGEQFF. The CDR3 DNA reads TGCAGCGTTGGCGGCGACAGCCGCAATAGTGGTGAGCAGTTCTTC. This chain connects TRBV29-1 to TRBJ2-1, with D tentatively TRBD1 (5 bases). This CDR3 has 15 residues. Trimming stripped 4 bases from V and 9 bases from J, with 22 bases between. CDR1 SQVTM and CDR2 ANQGSEA come from the germline V gene.

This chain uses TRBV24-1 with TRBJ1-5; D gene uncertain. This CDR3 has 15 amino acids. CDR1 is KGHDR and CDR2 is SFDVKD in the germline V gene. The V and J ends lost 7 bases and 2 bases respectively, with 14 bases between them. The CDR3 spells CATRASGGGNQPQHF. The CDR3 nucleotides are TGTGCCACCAGGGCATCGGGCGGGGGCAATCAGCCCCAGCATTTT.

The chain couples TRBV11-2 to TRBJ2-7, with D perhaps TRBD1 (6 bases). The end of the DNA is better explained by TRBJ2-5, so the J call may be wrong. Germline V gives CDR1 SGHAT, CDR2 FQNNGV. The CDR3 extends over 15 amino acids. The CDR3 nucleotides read TGTGCCAGCAGCTTAGATGCGCACAGGGTAGAGACCCAGTACTTC. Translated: CASSLDAHRVETQYF.

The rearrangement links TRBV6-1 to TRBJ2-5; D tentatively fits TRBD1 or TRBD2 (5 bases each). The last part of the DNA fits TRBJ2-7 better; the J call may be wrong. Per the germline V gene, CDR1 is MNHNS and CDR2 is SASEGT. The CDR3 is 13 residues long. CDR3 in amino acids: CASSNDGAGEQYF. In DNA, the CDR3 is TGTGCCAGCAGTAACGACGGGGCAGGCGAGCAGTACTTC.